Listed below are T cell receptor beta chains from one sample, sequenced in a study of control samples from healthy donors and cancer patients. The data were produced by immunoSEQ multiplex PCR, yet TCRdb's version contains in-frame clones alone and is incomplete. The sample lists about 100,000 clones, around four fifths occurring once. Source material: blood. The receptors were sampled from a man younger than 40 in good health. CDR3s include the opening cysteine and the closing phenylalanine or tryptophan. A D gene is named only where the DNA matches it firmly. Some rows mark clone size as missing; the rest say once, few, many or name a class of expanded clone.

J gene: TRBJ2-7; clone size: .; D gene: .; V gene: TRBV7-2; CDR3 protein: CASSLEAGNYEQYF; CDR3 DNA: TGTGCCAGCAGCTTAGAGGCGGGAAACTACGAGCAGTACTTC
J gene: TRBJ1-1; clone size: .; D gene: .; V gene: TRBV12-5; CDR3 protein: CASGPRGNTEAFF; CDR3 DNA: TGTGCTAGTGGTCCTCGGGGGAACACTGAAGCTTTCTTT
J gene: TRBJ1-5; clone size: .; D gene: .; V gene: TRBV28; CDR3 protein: CASRSPGHLNQPQHF; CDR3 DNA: TGTGCCAGCAGATCACCGGGACACCTTAATCAGCCCCAGCATTTT
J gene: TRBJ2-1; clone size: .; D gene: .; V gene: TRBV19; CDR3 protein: CASSILGLEQFF; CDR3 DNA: TGTGCCAGTAGTATTCTTGGGCTTGAGCAGTTCTTC
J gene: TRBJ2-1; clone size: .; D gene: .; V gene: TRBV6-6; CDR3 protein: CASSRIDEQFF; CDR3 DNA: TGTGCCAGCAGTCGGATCGATGAGCAGTTCTTC
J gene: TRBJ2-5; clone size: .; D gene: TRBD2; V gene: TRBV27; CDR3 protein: CATSGGARGETQYF; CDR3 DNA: TGTGCCACTAGCGGGGGGGCGCGAGGGGAGACCCAGTACTTC
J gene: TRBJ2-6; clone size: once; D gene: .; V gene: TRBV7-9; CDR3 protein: CASSFFPTGANVLTF; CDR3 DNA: TGTGCCAGCAGCTTCTTTCCCACTGGGGCCAACGTCCTGACTTTC
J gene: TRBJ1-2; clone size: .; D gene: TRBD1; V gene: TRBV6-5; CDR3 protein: CASSWATGGNGYTF; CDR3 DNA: TGTGCCAGCAGTTGGGCGACAGGGGGAAATGGCTACACCTTC
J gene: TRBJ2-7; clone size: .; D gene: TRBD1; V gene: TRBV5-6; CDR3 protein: CASSFQGVLTYEQYF; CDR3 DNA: TGTGCCAGCAGCTTTCAGGGGGTCCTTACTTACGAGCAGTACTTC
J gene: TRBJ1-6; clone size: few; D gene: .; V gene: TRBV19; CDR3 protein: CASSMLAGRMNSPLHF; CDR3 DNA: TGTGCCAGTAGTATGTTGGCGGGACGGATGAATTCACCCCTCCACTTT
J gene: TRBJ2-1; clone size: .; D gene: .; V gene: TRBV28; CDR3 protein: CASSARVEQFF; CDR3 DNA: TGTGCCAGCAGTGCAAGAGTTGAGCAGTTCTTC
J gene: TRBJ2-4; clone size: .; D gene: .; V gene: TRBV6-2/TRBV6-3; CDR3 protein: CASSSDLAKNIQYF; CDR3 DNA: TGTGCCAGCAGTTCCGATCTAGCCAAAAACATTCAGTACTTC
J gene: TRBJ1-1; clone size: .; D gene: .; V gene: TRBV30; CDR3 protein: CAWSVFPRGHLMNTEAFF; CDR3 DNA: TGTGCCTGGAGTGTATTTCCCAGGGGCCACCTCATGAACACTGAAGCTTTCTTT
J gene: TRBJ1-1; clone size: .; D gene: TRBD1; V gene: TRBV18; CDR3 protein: CASSPGQGFGAFF; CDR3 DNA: TGTGCCAGCTCACCGGGACAGGGATTTGGAGCTTTCTTT
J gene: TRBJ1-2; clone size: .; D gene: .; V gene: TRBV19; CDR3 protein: CASSIGRVMEGYTF; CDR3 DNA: TGTGCCAGTAGTATCGGCAGGGTGATGGAGGGCTACACCTTC
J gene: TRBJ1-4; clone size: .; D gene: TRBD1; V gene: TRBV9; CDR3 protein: CASSVGPMRQGAHEKLFF; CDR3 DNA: TGTGCCAGCAGCGTAGGCCCCATGCGACAGGGGGCCCATGAGAAACTGTTTTTT
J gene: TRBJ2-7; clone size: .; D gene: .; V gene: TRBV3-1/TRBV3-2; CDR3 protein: CASSQDPHEQYF; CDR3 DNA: TGTGCCAGCAGCCAAGACCCCCACGAGCAGTACTTC
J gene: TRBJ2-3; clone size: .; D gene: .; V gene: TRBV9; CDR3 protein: CASSFRGDSSTDTQYF; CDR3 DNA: TGTGCCAGCAGTTTTAGGGGGGATTCTAGCACAGATACGCAGTATTTT
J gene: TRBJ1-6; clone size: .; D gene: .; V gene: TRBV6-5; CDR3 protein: CASSRQEDNSPLHF; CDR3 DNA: TGTGCCAGCAGTCGACAGGAAGATAATTCACCCCTCCACTTT
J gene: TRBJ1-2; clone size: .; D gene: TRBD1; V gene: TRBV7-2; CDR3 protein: CASSGRGTGIGYTF; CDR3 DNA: TGTGCCAGCAGCGGGCGAGGGACAGGGATAGGCTACACCTTC
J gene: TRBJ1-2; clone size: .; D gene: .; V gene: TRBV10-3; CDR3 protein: CAISEEAGAGYTF; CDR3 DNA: TGTGCCATCAGTGAGGAGGCAGGGGCCGGCTACACCTTC
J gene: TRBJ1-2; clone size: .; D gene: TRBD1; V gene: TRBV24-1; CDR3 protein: CATSDGTVYGYTF; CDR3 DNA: TGTGCCACCAGTGATGGGACAGTCTATGGCTACACCTTC
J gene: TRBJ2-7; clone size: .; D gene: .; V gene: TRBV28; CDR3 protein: CASSTHRRGSPYEQYF; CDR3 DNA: TGTGCCAGCAGCACCCACCGTCGGGGCAGCCCCTACGAGCAGTACTTC
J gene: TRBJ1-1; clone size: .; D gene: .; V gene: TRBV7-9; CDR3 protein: CASSSPSNAGSNTEAFF; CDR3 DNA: TGTGCCAGCAGCTCCCCTTCTAATGCAGGATCGAACACTGAAGCTTTCTTT
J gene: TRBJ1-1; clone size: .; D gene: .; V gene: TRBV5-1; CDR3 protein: CASSLDPVPNTEAFF; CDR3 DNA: TGCGCCAGCAGCTTGGACCCCGTACCGAACACTGAAGCTTTCTTT
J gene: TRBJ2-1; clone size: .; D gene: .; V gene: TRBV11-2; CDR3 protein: CASSSPWAAGNEQFF; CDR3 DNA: TGTGCCAGCAGCTCACCCTGGGCCGCGGGGAATGAGCAGTTCTTC
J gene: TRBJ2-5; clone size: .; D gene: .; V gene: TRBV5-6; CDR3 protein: CASSLFKQRGTQYF; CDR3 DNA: TGTGCCAGCAGCTTGTTTAAACAGCGAGGGACCCAGTACTTC
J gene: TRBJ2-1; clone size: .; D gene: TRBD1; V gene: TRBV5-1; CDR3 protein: CASRDSLNEQFF; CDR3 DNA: TGCGCCAGCCGGGACAGCCTCAATGAGCAGTTCTTC